This T cell receptor (beta chain) was captured by sequencing in a study of blood T cell repertoires in COVID-19 (dated by TCRdb to about 2020). Turning to the overall study: Collaborator samples came from the United States, Italy and Spain and covered acute and convalescent phases of COVID-19. Where HLA class I and class II types were available, the types were taken from metadata supplied by the sample provider, not from assay-based typing. The material from the prospective study consisted of cDNA or gDNA derived from T cells, B-cell-depleted T cells, or PBMCs. The dataset comprised deeply sampled blood TCRbeta repertoires from subjects exposed to, actively infected with, or recovered from COVID-19. A freely available public database, intended as a resource for researchers studying the immune response to SARS-CoV-2, is where the repertoires were released. The samples were drawn from the first 160 participants of the ongoing ImmuneRACE study and from under 1,500 subjects provided by 6 global collaborators. Nearly every sample came with metadata listing a de-identified subject ID, COVID-19 status, age in years and sex. Overall results and qualifications from the work: How much clinical and demographic metadata was included differed by source and by participant, and the metadata was provided uncurated.

Concerning this clone itself: This receptor's antigen is unknown. Nothing much larger sits one base from this clone, and base qualities are not available.

TCRbeta CDR3 regions were amplified from genomic DNA using the immunoSEQ Assay, a bias-controlled multiplex PCR. The study's own analysis went as follows. Nucleated cell counts per sample were estimated from amplification of reference gene primers within the assay. Sequence reads were collapsed and filtered to measure the absolute abundance of every unique TCRbeta CDR3 rearrangement. For each sample, productive Simpson clonality was calculated as the square root of Simpson's diversity index across productive rearrangements. TCRdb's version of the immuneACCESS table is confined to in-frame rearrangements and falls short of the full clone set. An unresolved V gene accounts for under half of the shortfall where checked; the remainder is of unknown origin. That table furnishes V, J and clone size, whereas the DNA furnished D and trimming. The table for this sample lists roughly 120,000 clones; 75% to 85% of them were counted only once. The ten most abundant clones make up 7.9% of the sample.

Collaborating institutions collected whole blood in K2EDTA tubes following their own protocols. Collaborator samples were shipped for TCRbeta analysis as frozen whole blood, isolated PBMCs, or DNA extracted from either sample type. The receptor's source is a man aged 65 to 79 with acute or convalescent COVID-19. The material sequenced was peripheral blood.

The nucleotide sequence reads TGCAGCGTTGGGCATACTATTAACACTGAAGCTTTCTTT. This sequence encodes CSVGHTINTEAFF. This sequence uses TRBV29-1 and TRBJ1-1; the D gene cannot be resolved reliably. Taken from cysteine to phenylalanine, the CDR3 has 13 residues. Just CDR3 DNA is preserved here, 39 bases in frame from base 1. The germline V gene sets CDR1 to SQVTM and CDR2 to ANQGSEA. At the junction V is shortened by 4 bases and J by 2 bases, with 11 bases in between. The entire variable domain, with the stretches around the CDR3 drawn from the reference TRBV29-1 and TRBJ1-1 proteins, is SAVISQKPSRDICQRGTSLTIQCQVDSQVTMMFWYRQQPGQSLTLIATANQGSEATYESGFVIDKFPISRPNLTFSTLTVSNMSPEDSSIYLCSVGHTINTEAFFGQGTRLTVV.